This T cell receptor beta chain was observed in a study of shared clonotypes between healthy human individuals. For the study at large: Per-donor plates numbered three CD4 naive, three CD4 memory, two CD8 naive and one CD8 memory.

Here immunoSEQ multiplex PCR was the method, and the copy in TCRdb shows in-frame clones only, minus some. The sample has some 1.5 million clones, roughly 96% seen once. Naive CD45RA+ and memory CD45RA-negative subsets were split from CD4+ cells. This sequence originates from a man aged 30-40 years in good health. The specimen sequenced was naive CD4+ T cells sorted from blood. As for subset: CD45RA+ positively selected.

The CDR3, as DNA: TGTGCCAGCAGTTCAGCGGGAACCCAAGAGACCCAGTACTTC. Amino acid sequence: CASSSAGTQETQYF. J is TRBJ2-5 and V is TRBV25-1; 7 nucleotides agree with TRBD2. From germline, CDR1 is MGHDK and CDR2 SYGVNS. The CDR3 loop spans 14 amino acids. After removal of 5 bases from V and 1 base from J, the junction contained 4 bases not matched to a gene. Full variable domain (missing parts from reference TRBV25-1 and TRBJ2-5): EADIYQTPRYLVIGTGKKITLECSQTMGHDKMYWYQQDPGMELHLIHYSYGVNSTEKGDLSSESTVSRIRTEHFPLTLESARPSHTSQYLCASSSAGTQETQYFGPGTRLLVL.